The 30 T cell receptor beta chains below come from one sample, sequenced in a study of human T cells and chemical hapten exposure. A single record per CDR3 protein comes from TCRdb applying MiXCR to the RACE reads. The sample contains about 140,000 distinct CDR3 sequences, roughly 12% of which appear only once. The time point here: patch test 2, 6 weeks after DPC sensitization. Treatment specified: therapeutic diphenylcyclopropenone sensitization with weekly scalp DPC. The sequencing used whole blood, collected in connection with sensitization to the hapten diphenylcyclopropenone (DPC). The receptor set was obtained from a woman between 45 and 65 years old with alopecia areata. Some clones in this sample may be carry-over from other donors' samples.

This clonotype was counted many times. The V gene is TRBV29-1, the J gene TRBJ1-1; 11 bases match TRBD1. The CDR3 runs to 17 residues. J was trimmed by 0 bases and V by 4 bases; bases with no gene match: 10. CDR1 and CDR2 (germline): SQVTM, ANQGSEA. CDR3 sequence: CSVGAGTGGFMNTEAFF. CDR3 sequence (DNA): TGCAGCGTTGGGGCGGGGACAGGGGGATTCATGAACACTGAAGCTTTCTTT.

This clonotype has ten or more counts. The chain recombines TRBV12-3 or TRBV12-4 with TRBJ1-2; D gene uncertain. V was shortened by 0 bases and J by 0 bases, with 20 bases between the two germline ends. The CDR3 has 19 amino acids. CDR3 nucleotides: TGTGCCAGCAGTTTAGCGCTCTGGGCGACCCCCACAGCTAACTATGGCTACACCTTC. Amino acid sequence: CASSLALWATPTANYGYTF.

The table lists this clonotype with a few counts. The V and J genes are TRBV18 and TRBJ1-1; D gene ambiguous. CDR3 length: 16 residues. Between the trimmed V and J ends, which lost 0 bases and 0 bases, there was a span of 11 bases. CDR1 and CDR2 (germline): KGHSH, LQKENI. Written as DNA, the CDR3 is TGTGCCAGCTCACCACCCGCTGGACTCCTGAACACTGAAGCTTTCTTT. Encoded protein: CASSPPAGLLNTEAFF.

The rearrangement joins TRBV4-3 to TRBJ2-6, with D hard to call. V shed 1 base and J shed 3 bases, with 16 bases lying between them. This CDR3 comprises 18 residues. CDR1 is LGHNA, CDR2 YSLEER, per germline. The CDR3 spells CASSQVKGRASGANVLTF. In DNA, the CDR3 is TGCGCCAGCAGCCAAGTAAAGGGAAGGGCAAGTGGGGCCAACGTCCTGACTTTC.

This clonotype has just a few counts. The chain has TRBV5-1 and TRBJ2-6; the match to TRBD2 covers 12 bases. This CDR3 has 19 residues. CDR1 and CDR2 (germline): SGHRS, YFSETQ. V lost 0 bases to trimming and J lost 0 bases; unmatched junction nucleotides: 4. CDR3 nucleotide sequence: TGCGCCAGCAGCTTGGTGGGACTAGCGGGCACCTCTGGGGCCAACGTCCTGACTTTC. This translates into CASSLVGLAGTSGANVLTF.

The CDR3 region has the DNA TGTGCCAGCAGCGAGAAGAGGGAGGGCCGGGGCGATACGCAGTATTTT. Translating it yields CASSEKREGRGDTQYF. The V gene is TRBV21-1, the J gene TRBJ2-3; the table's TRBD2 call for D was not verified on the DNA. TRBV21-1 is marked as a pseudogene. The CDR3 length is 16 residues.

This clonotype has more than one count but fewer than ten. This CDR3 is CAWRKIRWGPEAFF. DNA of the CDR3: TGTGCCTGGAGAAAAATCCGGTGGGGGCCTGAAGCTTTCTTT. The chain combines TRBV30 with TRBJ1-1, with D perhaps matching TRBD1 (6 bases). The CDR3 is 14 amino acids. The germline CDR1 and CDR2 sequences are GTSNPN and SVGIG (reference sequence). Trimming shortened V by 3 bases and J by 6 bases, and 17 bases separated the two germline ends.

This clonotype has only a few counts. This chain uses TRBV5-1 with TRBJ2-1; no firm D call. V lost 4 bases and J lost 1, with 15 bases in between. The CDR3 has 16 amino acids. The germline gives CDR1 SGHRS, CDR2 YFSETQ. CDR3 in amino acids: CASSPQASPSYNEQFF. CDR3 DNA: TGCGCCAGCAGCCCCCAGGCCTCCCCATCCTACAATGAGCAGTTCTTC.

This clonotype was seen repeatedly, ten times or more. J is TRBJ2-6 and V is TRBV7-2; a possible D gene is TRBD1 (5 bases). The CDR3 contains 16 residues. Germline loops: CDR1 SGHTA, CDR2 FQGNSA. The V end was cut by 1 base, the J end by 2 bases, with 9 bases between. CDR3 DNA: TGTGCCAGCAGCTTAGGGAGACAGACTGGGGCCAACGTCCTGACTTTC. Translation gives CASSLGRQTGANVLTF.

This chain connects TRBV20-1 to TRBJ2-5; 8 bases map to TRBD2. The CDR3 has 13 amino acids. V lost 3 bases and J lost 4; bases outside the gene matches: 4. Germline lookup yields CDR1 DFQATT and CDR2 SNEGSKA (reference sequence). In DNA form, the CDR3 reads TGCAGTGCTAGGGCGGGAGGACGAGAGACCCAGTACTTC. This translates into CSARAGGRETQYF.

The chain joins TRBV5-1 to TRBJ2-2, with D unresolved. Per the germline V gene, CDR1 is SGHRS and CDR2 is YFSETQ. V lost 7 bases to trimming and J lost 3 bases, with 10 bases between them. The CDR3 covers 13 residues. The CDR3 loop reads CASRGTDTGELFF. The CDR3 DNA reads TGCGCCAGCCGTGGTACGGACACCGGGGAGCTGTTTTTT.

CDR3 in DNA: TGTGCCAGCAGTGACTACAGGGTGAGCTCCTACAATGAGCAGTTCTTC. Its translation: CASSDYRVSSYNEQFF. V is TRBV5-4 and J is TRBJ2-1; a weak D match, TRBD1 (6 bases). V was cut by 5 bases and J by 0 bases, with 15 bases left in between. CDR3 length: 16 amino acids. Looked up from germline, CDR1 is SGHNT and CDR2 is YYREEE (reference sequence).

The V and J genes are TRBV18 and TRBJ2-4; D is ambiguous. CDR3 length equals 14 residues. Germline loops: CDR1 KGHSH, CDR2 LQKENI. Trimming cost V 6 bases and J 3 bases, with 12 bases left between them. DNA for the CDR3: TGTGCCAGCTCCGCTTTCGATGTCAAAAACATTCAGTACTTC. It yields the protein CASSAFDVKNIQYF.

This clonotype has ten or more counts. This chain uses TRBV30 with TRBJ1-4; perhaps TRBD1 as D (6 bases). Germline assignment: CDR1 GTSNPN and CDR2 SVGIG (reference sequence). CDR3 length: 16 residues. The V and J ends lost 2 bases and 4 bases respectively, with 17 bases between them. The CDR3 reads CAWSRGSPGNNEKLFF. In DNA form, the CDR3 reads TGTGCCTGGAGTAGGGGGTCGCCAGGGAATAATGAAAAACTGTTTTTT.

The chain joins TRBV12-3 or TRBV12-4 to TRBJ2-1; D is ambiguous. The CDR3 has 13 amino acids. The germline V and J ends were trimmed by 5 bases and 4 bases, with 9 bases remaining between them. The CDR3 DNA follows: TGTGCCAGCAGTCCGAGTTGGTACAATGAGCAGTTCTTC. Protein: CASSPSWYNEQFF.

This clonotype was picked up many times. This rearrangement joins TRBV20-1 to TRBJ2-5; tentatively, D is TRBD1 or TRBD2 (5 bases each). V was shortened by 1 base and J by 4 bases, with 13 bases between the two germline ends. The germline V gene has CDR1 DFQATT and CDR2 SNEGSKA (reference sequence). The CDR3 is 14 residues long. The CDR3 reads CSARGGEGTETQYF. CDR3 bases: TGCAGTGCTAGAGGGGGCGAGGGTACAGAGACCCAGTACTTC.

This clonotype was seen more than once but under ten times. V and J are TRBV6-2 or TRBV6-3 and TRBJ2-3; the D gene is possibly TRBD1 (5 bases). CDR1 and CDR2 (germline): MNHEY, SVGEGT. Trimming took 5 bases from V and 6 from J, leaving 12 bases between them. This CDR3 has 13 residues. The CDR3 coding sequence is TGTGCCAGCAGTGGGGCCTCGTGGGATACGCAGTATTTT. Protein: CASSGASWDTQYF.

The CDR3 DNA sequence: TGTGCCAGCAGCTTAGTCCCCCTAGCGGGAGGGCACAATGAGCAGTTCTTC. Protein sequence: CASSLVPLAGGHNEQFF. The gene calls are TRBV7-3 and TRBJ2-1; 12 nucleotides line up with TRBD2. Trimming at V came to 2 bases and at J to 5 bases, leaving 7 bases not matched to a gene. Germline CDR1 SGHTA, CDR2 FQGTGA. This CDR3 has 17 amino acids. The complete variable domain, with remaining parts taken from reference TRBV7-3 and TRBJ2-1, reads GAGVSQTPSNKVTEKGKYVELRCDPISGHTALYWYRQSLGQGPEFLIYFQGTGAADDSGLPNDRFFAVRPEGSVSTLKIQRTERGDSAVYLCASSLVPLAGGHNEQFFGPGTRLTVL.

This clonotype came up a few times. This chain uses TRBV5-4 with TRBJ2-3; 8 bases align to TRBD1. V dropped 4 bases and J dropped 10; count of bases not matched to a gene: 14. Germline V gene sequence: CDR1 SGHNT, CDR2 YYREEE (reference sequence). This CDR3 contains 15 residues. The CDR3 sequence is CASSHRDRPPGAQYF. CDR3 DNA sequence: TGTGCCAGCAGCCACCGGGACAGGCCTCCCGGGGCGCAGTATTTT.

The chain recombines TRBV30 with TRBJ2-1; D gene unclear. This CDR3 has 11 amino acids. Trimming removed 5 bases at V and 6 bases at J, with 8 bases between. Per germline, CDR1 GTSNPN and CDR2 SVGIG (reference sequence). CDR3 amino acids: CAWGWGNEQFF. As DNA, the CDR3 is TGTGCCTGGGGCTGGGGCAATGAGCAGTTCTTC. The entire variable domain, with the rest obtained from reference TRBV30 and TRBJ2-1, is as follows: SQTIHQWPATLVQPVGSPLSLECTVEGTSNPNLYWYRQAAGRGLQLLFYSVGIGQISSEVPQNLSASRPQDRQFILSSKKLLLSDSGFYLCAWGWGNEQFFGPGTRLTVL.

This clonotype has more than one count but fewer than ten. The chain carries TRBV12-5 and TRBJ2-1; 7 bases line up with TRBD2. Germline V lookup: CDR1 LGHNT, CDR2 FRNRAP. The CDR3 has 15 residues. With 3 bases clipped from V and 4 bases from J, the junction kept 6 bases outside the gene matches. The CDR3: CASGLASGFYNEQFF. The CDR3 coding sequence is TGTGCTAGTGGTTTAGCTAGCGGATTTTACAATGAGCAGTTCTTC.

The chain combines TRBV7-9 with TRBJ2-7, with a tentative D call TRBD1 (6 bases). V lost 5 bases and J lost 7, with 21 bases in between. CDR3 size: 15 residues. The germline V gene has CDR1 SEHNR and CDR2 FQNEAQ (reference sequence). CDR3 coding DNA: TGTGCCAGCAGCCCAGGGACACCCCAATCCGGGGAGCAGTACTTC. Its translation: CASSPGTPQSGEQYF.

This chain joins TRBV10-1 and TRBJ1-1; tentative D call: TRBD1 (6 bases). CDR3 length: 13 residues. Germline V gene sequence: CDR1 WNHNN, CDR2 SYGVQD (reference sequence). Trimming cost V 6 bases and J 4 bases, with 12 bases left between them. Here the CDR3 reads CASSATGITEAFF. The CDR3 DNA follows: TGCGCCAGCAGCGCCACAGGGATCACTGAAGCTTTCTTT.

This clonotype appeared many times. An end of the junction differs from the germline gene, which may be a read error. The chain combines TRBV12-3 or TRBV12-4 with TRBJ1-1, with D maybe TRBD1 (5 bases). The CDR3 spans 14 residues. DNA of the CDR3: TGTGCCAGCAGGTTAGCGACAGTTGGGGCTGAAGCTTTCTTT. This sequence encodes CASRLATVGAEAFF.

This clonotype was observed a handful of times. The rearrangement joins TRBV20-1 to TRBJ1-1, with 10 bases identical to TRBD1. The CDR3 loop spans 13 amino acids. Germline CDR1 DFQATT, CDR2 SNEGSKA (reference sequence). V lost 6 bases to trimming and J lost 2 bases; unmatched junction nucleotides: 3. The CDR3 nucleotides are TGCAGTGCGCGGACAGGGGGAAACACTGAAGCTTTCTTT. This codes for CSARTGGNTEAFF.

The chain uses TRBV6-6 and TRBJ1-1; unclear D gene. This CDR3 is 12 amino acids long. V gave up 2 bases and J gave up 3 bases, with 4 bases separating them. CDR1 and CDR2 from the germline V gene are MNHNY and SVGAGI (reference sequence). The CDR3 sequence: CASSYEDTEAFF. CDR3 DNA: TGTGCCAGCAGTTACGAGGACACTGAAGCTTTCTTT.

This sequence joins TRBV5-6 and TRBJ2-6; tentative D call: TRBD1 (6 bases). There are 15 residues in the CDR3. The germline V gene has CDR1 SGHDT and CDR2 YYEEEE. V was shortened by 4 bases and J by 4 bases, with 12 bases between the two germline ends. The DNA for the CDR3 is TGTGCCAGCAGCCCCACAGGGTGGGGGGCCAACGTCCTGACTTTC. The encoded protein is CASSPTGWGANVLTF.

This clonotype was recorded at least ten times. The chain has TRBV19 and TRBJ2-6; no reliable D call. Per germline, CDR1 LNHDA and CDR2 SQIVND (reference sequence). The CDR3 is 14 amino acids. The V end lost 5 bases, the J end lost 1 base, and 6 bases lay between the germline ends. As DNA, the CDR3 is TGTGCCAGTAGTCCCCAATCTGGGGCCAACGTCCTGACTTTC. It is translated as CASSPQSGANVLTF.

This clonotype was seen ten or more times. The chain employs TRBV2 and TRBJ2-2, with D possibly TRBD1 on 5 matching bases. This CDR3 is 14 amino acids long. CDR1 SNHLY and CDR2 FYNNEI come from the germline V gene. V was trimmed by 6 bases and J by 1 base, leaving 9 bases between them. The CDR3 reads CASRKTGNTGELFF. DNA of the CDR3: TGTGCCAGCAGGAAAACAGGGAACACCGGGGAGCTGTTTTTT.

This clonotype was observed many times. The CDR3 nucleotides read TGTGCCAGCAGCCGATATCAGGGCACAGATACGCAGTATTTT. As protein: CASSRYQGTDTQYF. V usage is TRBV7-2 and J usage is TRBJ2-3; D is ambiguous. Trimming pared 5 bases from V and 1 base from J, leaving 10 bases between. This CDR3 has 14 amino acids. Germline CDR1 is SGHTA and CDR2 is FQGNSA.